This TCR beta chain was sequenced for a study of blood T cell repertoires in COVID-19. The CDR3 extends over 14 amino acids. Germline loops: CDR1 MDHEN, CDR2 SYDVKM. J lost 2 bases, V lost 5 bases, and 3 bases had no gene match. The protocol was immunoSEQ multiplex PCR, while the TCRdb copy is restricted to in-frame clones and leaves out a portion. The sample records 90,000 to 120,000 clones, 84% being singletons. V and J are TRBV28 and TRBJ1-5, with 7 nucleotides matching TRBD1. Sequenced input: peripheral blood. The TCR sequence derives from a human donor in a cohort sampled during active COVID-19. The CDR3 region has the DNA TGTGCCAGCAGTACAGACAGGGGCAATCAGCCCCAGCATTTT. It yields the protein CASSTDRGNQPQHF.